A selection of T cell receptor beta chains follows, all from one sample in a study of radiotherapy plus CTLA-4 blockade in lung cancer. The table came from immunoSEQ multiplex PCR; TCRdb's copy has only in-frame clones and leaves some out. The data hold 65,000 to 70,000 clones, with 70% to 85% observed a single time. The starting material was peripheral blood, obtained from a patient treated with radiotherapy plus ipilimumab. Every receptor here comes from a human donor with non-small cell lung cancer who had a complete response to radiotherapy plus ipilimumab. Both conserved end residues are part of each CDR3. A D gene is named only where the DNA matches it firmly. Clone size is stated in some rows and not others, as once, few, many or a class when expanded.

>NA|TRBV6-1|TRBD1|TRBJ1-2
TGTGCCAGCAGTGAACCGGGACAGGGTCCTTCAAGGGGGGGCTACACCTTC
CASSEPGQGPSRGGYTF
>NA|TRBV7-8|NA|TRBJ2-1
TGTGCCAGCAGCACTACAGGGTACCAGGGGAATGAGCAGTTCTTC
CASSTTGYQGNEQFF
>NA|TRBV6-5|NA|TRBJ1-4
TGTGCCAGCAGTTACACTACCGGGACAAATGAAAAACTGTTTTTT
CASSYTTGTNEKLFF
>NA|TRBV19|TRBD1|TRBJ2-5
TGTGCCAGTAGCCGACAGGGATGGGAGACCCAGTACTTC
CASSRQGWETQYF
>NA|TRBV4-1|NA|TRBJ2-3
TGCGCCAGCAGAGAACAGGAGATCACAGATACGCAGTATTTT
CASREQEITDTQYF
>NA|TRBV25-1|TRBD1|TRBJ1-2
TGTGCCAGCAGTGAATATCCCCGACAGGGGGCTGTGTTTTCTGGCTACACCTTC
CASSEYPRQGAVFSGYTF
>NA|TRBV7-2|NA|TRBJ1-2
TGTGCCAGCAGCTTAGTGGGAGGCCACAACTATGGCTACACCTTC
CASSLVGGHNYGYTF
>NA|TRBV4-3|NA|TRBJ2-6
TGCGCCAGCAGCCATGAGGGGGGGGCCAACGTCCTGACTTTC
CASSHEGGANVLTF
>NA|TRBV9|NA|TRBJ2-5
TGTGCCAGCAGCGTAGGGCCAGAAGAGACCCAGTACTTC
CASSVGPEETQYF
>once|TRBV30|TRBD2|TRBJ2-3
TGTGCCTGGAGCCCGGGGGGGCAGGGAGATACGCAGTATTTT
CAWSPGGQGDTQYF
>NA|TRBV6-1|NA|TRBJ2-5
TGTGCCAGCAGTGCCGGGACGGCCTATAGACAGACCCAGTACTTC
CASSAGTAYRQTQYF
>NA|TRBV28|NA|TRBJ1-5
TGTGCCAGCAGTCCCTCCGGGATGGCAGTAACTATCAATCAGCCCCAGCATTTT
CASSPSGMAVTINQPQHF
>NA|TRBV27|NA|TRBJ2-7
TGTGCCAGCAGTCCGACAGTTTCCTACGAGCAGTACTTC
CASSPTVSYEQYF
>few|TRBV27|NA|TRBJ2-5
TGTGCCAGCAGTGAGCGAGAGGGGCCGTACCAAGAGACCCAGTACTTC
CASSEREGPYQETQYF
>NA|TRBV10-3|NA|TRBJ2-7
TGTGCCATCAGTGATCCTCAGGGGCACGAGCAGTACTTC
CAISDPQGHEQYF
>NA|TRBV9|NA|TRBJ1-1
TGTGCCAGCAGCTCACAGGGTTACACTGAAGCTTTCTTT
CASSSQGYTEAFF
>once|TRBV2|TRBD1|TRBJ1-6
TGTGCCAGCAGGGGACAGAGCTCCTATAATTCACCCCTCCACTTT
CASRGQSSYNSPLHF
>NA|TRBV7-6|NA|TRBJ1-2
TGTGCCAGCAGCTTAGAGGCAGGAACGGCTGATGGCTACACCTTC
CASSLEAGTADGYTF
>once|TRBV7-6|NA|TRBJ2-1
TGTGCCAGCAGCTTAGCGAGCAGCCTTGGAGAGCAGTTCTTC
CASSLASSLGEQFF
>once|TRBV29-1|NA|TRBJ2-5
TGCAGCGGGAGGGCCGAGGAGACCCAGTACTTC
CSGRAEETQYF
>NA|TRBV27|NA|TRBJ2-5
TGTGCCAGCAGTTTAACAGGGTATGACCAAGAGACCCAGTACTTC
CASSLTGYDQETQYF
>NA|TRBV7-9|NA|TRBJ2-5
TGTGCCAGCAATGCTGGGGATAGGCAGACCCAGTACTTC
CASNAGDRQTQYF
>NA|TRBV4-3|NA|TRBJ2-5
TGCGCCAGCAGCCAAGATCGGCGTACCACCCGGGAGACCCAGTACTTC
CASSQDRRTTRETQYF
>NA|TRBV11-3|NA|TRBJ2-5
TGTGCCAGCCAGGGGGGGGGCCAAGAGACCCAGTACTTC
CASQGGGQETQYF
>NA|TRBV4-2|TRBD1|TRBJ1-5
TGTGCCAGCAGCCATACAGGGGGCAATCAGCCCCAGCATTTT
CASSHTGGNQPQHF
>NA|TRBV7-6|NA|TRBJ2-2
TGTGCCAGCAGCTTAGCGCAATGGGGCACCGGGGAGCTGTTTTTT
CASSLAQWGTGELFF
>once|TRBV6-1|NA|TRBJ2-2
TGTGCCAGCGACAGGTCCGGGGAGCTGTTTTTT
CASDRSGELFF
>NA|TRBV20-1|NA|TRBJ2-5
TGCAGCGGGACACTCCAAGAGACCCAGTACTTC
CSGTLQETQYF
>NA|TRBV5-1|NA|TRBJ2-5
TGCGCCAGCGGAGGGGGGCGAGAGACCCAGTACTTC
CASGGGRETQYF
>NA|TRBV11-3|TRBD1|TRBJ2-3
TGTGCCAGCAGCTCTTACAGGGGGATTACTAGCACAGATACGCAGTATTTT
CASSSYRGITSTDTQYF
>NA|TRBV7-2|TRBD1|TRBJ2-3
TGTGCCAGCAGCTTAGGGACAGGGGGCGCAGATACGCAGTATTTT
CASSLGTGGADTQYF
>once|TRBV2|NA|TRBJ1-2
TGTGCCAGCAGTGACGAGAGCTATGGCTACACCTTC
CASSDESYGYTF
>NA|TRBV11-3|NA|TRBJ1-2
TGTGCCAGCAGCTTAGGGGAGGCTGGCTACACCTTC
CASSLGEAGYTF
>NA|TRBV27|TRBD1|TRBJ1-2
TGTGCCAGCAGTTTAAGGGACAGGTCATATGGCTACACCTTC
CASSLRDRSYGYTF
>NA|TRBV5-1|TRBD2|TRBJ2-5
TGCGCCAGCAGCTTAGGGACTAGCCAAGAGACCCAGTACTTC
CASSLGTSQETQYF
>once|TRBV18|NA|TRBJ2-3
TGTGCCAGCTTTTCTACCCTGCGGGGTAGCACAGATACGCAGTATTTT
CASFSTLRGSTDTQYF
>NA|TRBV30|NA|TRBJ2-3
TGTGCCTGGAGCTCAAAGGGGGGAAATGGGGGTACGCAGTATTTT
CAWSSKGGNGGTQYF
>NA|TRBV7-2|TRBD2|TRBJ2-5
TGTGCCAGCAGCTCGATGGGGACTAGCGGGAGTTTCCAAGAGACCCAGTACTTC
CASSSMGTSGSFQETQYF
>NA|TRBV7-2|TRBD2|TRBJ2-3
TGTGCCAGCAGCCGGACTAGCGGGAGTATAGATACGCAGTATTTT
CASSRTSGSIDTQYF
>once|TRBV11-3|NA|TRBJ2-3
TGTGCCAGCAGCCTCGACAGGCAACCCACAGATACGCAGTATTTT
CASSLDRQPTDTQYF
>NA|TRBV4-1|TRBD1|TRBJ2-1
TGCGCCAGCAGCCAAGCGTTGACAGGGGGTTCCTACAATGAGCAGTTCTTC
CASSQALTGGSYNEQFF
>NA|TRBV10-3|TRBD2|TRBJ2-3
TGTGCCATCAGTGCCCAGACTAGCGGGGGGGCAACGGATACGCAGTATTTT
CAISAQTSGGATDTQYF
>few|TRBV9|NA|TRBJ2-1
TGTGCCAGCAGCTCATGGCGGACTTCGTACAATGAGCAGTTCTTC
CASSSWRTSYNEQFF
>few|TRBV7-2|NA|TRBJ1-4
TGTGCCAGCAGCTTAGATAGAAATGGAAAACTGTTTTTT
CASSLDRNGKLFF
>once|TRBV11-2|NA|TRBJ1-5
TGTGCCAGCAGCTTAGATGGGGATAGGATAACCCGCAATCAGCCCCAGCATTTT
CASSLDGDRITRNQPQHF
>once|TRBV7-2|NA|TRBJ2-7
TGTGCCAGCAGCGTCAGAACAGGGACGAGGGAGCAGTACTTC
CASSVRTGTREQYF
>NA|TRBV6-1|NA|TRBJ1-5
TGTGCCACCCCGGGCCCCAGCCAGGATCAGCCCCAGCATTTT
CATPGPSQDQPQHF
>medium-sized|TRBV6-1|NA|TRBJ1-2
TGTGCCAGCAGTGACTGGGCGGGCGGCTATGGCTACACCTTC
CASSDWAGGYGYTF
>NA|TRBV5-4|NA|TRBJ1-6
TGTGCCAGCAGCTTAAGGGCGGGGTGGAGTTCACCCCTCCACTTT
CASSLRAGWSSPLHF
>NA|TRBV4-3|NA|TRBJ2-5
TGCGCCAGCAGCCAAGGAGTTAAGACGTACCAAGAGACCCAGTACTTC
CASSQGVKTYQETQYF
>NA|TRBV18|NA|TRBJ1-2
TGTGCCAGCTCACCAGGCGATGGCTACACCTTC
CASSPGDGYTF
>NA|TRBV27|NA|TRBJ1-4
TGTGCCAGTACCTCCATGGCAGCAACTAATGAAAAACTGTTTTTT
CASTSMAATNEKLFF
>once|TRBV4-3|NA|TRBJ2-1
TGCGCCAGCAGCCAAGAGATTGGGGCAAACAATGAGCAGTTCTTC
CASSQEIGANNEQFF
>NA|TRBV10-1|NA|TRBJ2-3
TGCGCCAGCAGTGCCGAAAAGAGGTCCACAGATACGCAGTATTTT
CASSAEKRSTDTQYF
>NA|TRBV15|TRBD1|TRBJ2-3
TGTGCCACCAGCAGAGAGGGACAGACAGATACGCAGTATTTT
CATSREGQTDTQYF
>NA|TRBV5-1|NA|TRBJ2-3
TGCGCCAGCACAGGAGACAGTGGTGGCAGGGGAGATACGCAGTATTTT
CASTGDSGGRGDTQYF
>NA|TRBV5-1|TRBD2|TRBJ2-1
TGCGCCAGCAGCGATGATCCGAGCGGGGGGGAGCAGTTCTTC
CASSDDPSGGEQFF
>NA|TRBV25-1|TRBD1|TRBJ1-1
TGTGCCAGCAGGGACACAGGGGCAGTCGTGACTGAAGCTTTCTTT
CASRDTGAVVTEAFF